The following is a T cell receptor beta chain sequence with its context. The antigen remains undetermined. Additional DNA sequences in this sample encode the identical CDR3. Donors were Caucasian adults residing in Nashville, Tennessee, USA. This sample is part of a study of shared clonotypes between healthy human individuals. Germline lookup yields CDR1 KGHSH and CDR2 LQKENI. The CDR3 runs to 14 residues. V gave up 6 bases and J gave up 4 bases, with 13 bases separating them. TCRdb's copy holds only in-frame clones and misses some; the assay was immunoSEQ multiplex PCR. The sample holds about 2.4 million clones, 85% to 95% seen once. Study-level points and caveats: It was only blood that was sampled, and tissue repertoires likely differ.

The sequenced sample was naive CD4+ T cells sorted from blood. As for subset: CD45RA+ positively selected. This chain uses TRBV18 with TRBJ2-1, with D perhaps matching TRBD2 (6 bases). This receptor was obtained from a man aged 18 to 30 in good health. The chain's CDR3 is CASSPGTVYNEQFF. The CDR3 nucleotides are TGTGCCAGCTCCCCCGGGACTGTTTACAATGAGCAGTTCTTC. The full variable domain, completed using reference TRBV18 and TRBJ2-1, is NAGVMQNPRHLVRRRGQEARLRCSPMKGHSHVYWYRQLPEEGLKFMVYLQKENIIDESGMPKERFSAEFPKEGPSILRIQQVVRGDSAAYFCASSPGTVYNEQFFGPGTRLTVL.